The following is a TCR beta chain sequence with its context. Antigen specificity is unknown. V was clipped by 5 bases and J by 0 bases, with 17 bases between them. There are 17 residues in the CDR3. Germline-derived CDR1 and CDR2 are LGHNA and YNFKEQ. This record comes from a study of lymphopenia after photon versus proton radiotherapy. Whole-study findings and limits: Post-nadir diversity loss with photons came from oligoclonal expansion, particularly CD8+ Temra cells. Proton therapy kept repertoires fairly stable, unlike photons, which gained effector/memory cells. In patients who died, overall survival fell as post-nadir TCR diversity dropped more. Only patients who died were analyzed for survival; proton advantage is unproven.

Method: immunoSEQ multiplex PCR; TCRdb's copy keeps in-frame clones and lacks some. The table shows about 83,000 clones, with about 86% occurring only once. This TCR derives from a man between 60 and 75 years old with pancreatic cancer. The sample consisted of peripheral blood, taken from a patient treated with proton-based radiotherapy. The J gene is TRBJ1-3, the V gene TRBV4-2, with D perhaps matching TRBD1 (5 bases). The CDR3 protein is CASSFQTGGVSGNTIYF. CDR3 nucleotide sequence: TGTGCCAGCAGCTTCCAGACGGGAGGGGTCTCTGGAAACACCATATATTTT.